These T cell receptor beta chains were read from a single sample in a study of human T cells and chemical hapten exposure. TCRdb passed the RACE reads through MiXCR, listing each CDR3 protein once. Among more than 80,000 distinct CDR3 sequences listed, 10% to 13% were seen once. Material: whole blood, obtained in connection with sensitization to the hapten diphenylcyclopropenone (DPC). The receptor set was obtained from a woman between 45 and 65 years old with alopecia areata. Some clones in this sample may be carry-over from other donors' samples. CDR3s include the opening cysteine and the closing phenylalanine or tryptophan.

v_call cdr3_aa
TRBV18 CASSRDGFDGYTF
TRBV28 CASSLGPRDRDGTEAFF
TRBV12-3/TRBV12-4 CASSLFYEQYF
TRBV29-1 CSVGGTLEKLFF
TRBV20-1 CSARGAGLAGVETQYF
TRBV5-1 CASSLERDTQYF
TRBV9 CASSYGGDILQPQHF
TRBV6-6 CASSYRRGTGNTIYF
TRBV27 CANSLISGRYEQYF
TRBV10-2 CASSARGAGGYEQYF
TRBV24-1 CATSDPATNQPQHF
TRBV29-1 CSVDVVTGGGYTF
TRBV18 CASSPRTGGDTQYF
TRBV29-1 CSVRQVNTEAFF
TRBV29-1 CSVDPQGATNTEAFF
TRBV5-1 CASRGGLAPLQETQYF
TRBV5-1 CASSLRQQGGEQFF
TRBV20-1 CSARDLEVAFF
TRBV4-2 CASSQDLWDTNGYTF